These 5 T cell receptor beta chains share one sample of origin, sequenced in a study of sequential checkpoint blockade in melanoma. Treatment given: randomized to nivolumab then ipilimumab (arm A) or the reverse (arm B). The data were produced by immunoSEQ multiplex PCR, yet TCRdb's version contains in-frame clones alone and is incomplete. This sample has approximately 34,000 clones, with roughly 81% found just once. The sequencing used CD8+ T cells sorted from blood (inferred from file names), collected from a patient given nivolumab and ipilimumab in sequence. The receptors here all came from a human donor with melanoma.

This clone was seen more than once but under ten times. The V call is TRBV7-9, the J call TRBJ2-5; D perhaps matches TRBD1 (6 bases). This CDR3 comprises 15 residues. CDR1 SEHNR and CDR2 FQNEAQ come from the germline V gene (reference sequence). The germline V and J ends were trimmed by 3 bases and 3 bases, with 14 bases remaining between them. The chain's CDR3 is CASSFTTGPKETQYF. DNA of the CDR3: TGTGCCAGCAGCTTTACGACAGGTCCGAAAGAGACCCAGTACTTC. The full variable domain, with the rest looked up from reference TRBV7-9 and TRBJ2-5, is DTGVSQNPRHKITKRGQNVTFRCDPISEHNRLYWYRQTLGQGPEFLTYFQNEAQLEKSRLLSDRFSAERPKGSFSTLEIQRTEQGDSAMYLCASSFTTGPKETQYFGPGTRLLVL.

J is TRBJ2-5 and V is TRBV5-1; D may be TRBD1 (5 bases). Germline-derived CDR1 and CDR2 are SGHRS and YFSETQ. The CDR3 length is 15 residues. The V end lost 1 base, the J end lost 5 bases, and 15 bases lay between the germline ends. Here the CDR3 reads CASSLWQGMVETQYF. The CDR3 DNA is TGCGCCAGCAGCTTGTGGCAGGGAATGGTGGAGACCCAGTACTTC.

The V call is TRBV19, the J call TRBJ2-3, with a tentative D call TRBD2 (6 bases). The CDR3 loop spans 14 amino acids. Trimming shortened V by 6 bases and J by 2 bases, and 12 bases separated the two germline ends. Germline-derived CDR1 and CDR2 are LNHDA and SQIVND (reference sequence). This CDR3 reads CASSAGGDTDTQYF. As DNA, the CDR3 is TGTGCCAGTAGCGCCGGCGGGGACACAGATACGCAGTATTTT.

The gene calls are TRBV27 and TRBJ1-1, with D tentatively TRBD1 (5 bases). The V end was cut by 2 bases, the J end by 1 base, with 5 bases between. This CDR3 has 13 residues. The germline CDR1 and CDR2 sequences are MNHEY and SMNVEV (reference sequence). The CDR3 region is CASSLQGNTEAFF. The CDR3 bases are TGTGCCAGCAGTTTACAGGGGAACACTGAAGCTTTCTTT.

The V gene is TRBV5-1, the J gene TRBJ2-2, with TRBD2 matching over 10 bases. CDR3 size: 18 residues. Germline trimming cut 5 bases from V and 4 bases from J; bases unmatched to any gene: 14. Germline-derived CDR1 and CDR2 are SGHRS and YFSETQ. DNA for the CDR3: TGCGCCAGCAGTATATCTCAGCGGGAGGGCCGAGGCACCGGGGAGCTGTTTTTT. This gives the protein CASSISQREGRGTGELFF.